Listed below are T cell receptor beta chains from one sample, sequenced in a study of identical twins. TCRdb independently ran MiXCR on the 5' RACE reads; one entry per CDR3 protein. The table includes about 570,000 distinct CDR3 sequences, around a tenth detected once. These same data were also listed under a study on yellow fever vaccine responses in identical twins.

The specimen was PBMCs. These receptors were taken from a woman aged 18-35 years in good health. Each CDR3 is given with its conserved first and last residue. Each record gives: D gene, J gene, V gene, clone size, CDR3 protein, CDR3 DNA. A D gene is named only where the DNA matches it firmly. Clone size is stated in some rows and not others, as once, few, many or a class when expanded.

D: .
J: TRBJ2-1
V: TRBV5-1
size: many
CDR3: CASNPALGEAGEQFF
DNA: TGCGCCAGCAACCCGGCGCTAGGAGAGGCCGGTGAGCAGTTCTTC

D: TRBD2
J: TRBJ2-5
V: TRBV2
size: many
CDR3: CASSWKRGAQETQYF
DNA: TGTGCCAGCAGTTGGAAGCGGGGGGCCCAAGAGACCCAGTACTTC

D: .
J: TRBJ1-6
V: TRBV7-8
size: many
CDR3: CASSLAGFNSPLHF
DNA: TGTGCCAGCAGCTTAGCGGGCTTTAATTCACCCCTCCACTTT

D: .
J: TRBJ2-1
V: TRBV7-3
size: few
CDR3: CASSLRWVGLPNEQFF
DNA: TGTGCCAGCAGCTTAAGGTGGGTCGGCCTCCCAAATGAGCAGTTCTTC

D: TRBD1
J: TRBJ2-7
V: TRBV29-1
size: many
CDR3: CSAADRALEQYF
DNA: TGCAGCGCTGCGGACAGGGCACTCGAGCAGTACTTC

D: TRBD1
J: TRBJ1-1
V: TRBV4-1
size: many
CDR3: CASSIIGQGDTEAFF
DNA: TGCGCCAGCAGCATTATAGGGCAGGGGGACACTGAAGCTTTCTTT

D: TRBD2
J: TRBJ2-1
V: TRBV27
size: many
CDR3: CASSFTVGGGYEQFF
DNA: TGTGCCAGCAGTTTTACTGTCGGGGGGGGGTATGAGCAGTTCTTC

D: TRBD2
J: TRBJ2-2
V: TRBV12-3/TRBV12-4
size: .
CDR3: CASCLPPSSGPMNTGELFF
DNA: TGTGCCAGCTGTTTACCCCCATCTAGCGGGCCAATGAACACCGGGGAGCTGTTTTTT

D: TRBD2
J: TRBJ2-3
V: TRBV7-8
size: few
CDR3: CASSLGVFSGAFTDTQYF
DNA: TGTGCCAGCAGCTTAGGGGTTTTCAGCGGGGCATTCACAGATACGCAGTATTTT

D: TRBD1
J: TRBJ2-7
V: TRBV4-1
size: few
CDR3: CASSQPAAPGTGGDFYEQYF
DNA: TGCGCCAGCAGCCAACCGGCGGCTCCCGGGACAGGGGGCGATTTCTACGAGCAGTACTTC

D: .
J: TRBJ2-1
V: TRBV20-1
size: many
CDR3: CSAPPRGGVKYNEQFF
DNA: TGCAGTGCCCCACCCAGGGGGGGCGTCAAATACAATGAGCAGTTCTTC

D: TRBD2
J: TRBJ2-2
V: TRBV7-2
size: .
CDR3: CASSYTSGSGELFF
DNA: TGTGCCAGCAGCTACACTAGCGGGAGTGGGGAGCTGTTTTTT

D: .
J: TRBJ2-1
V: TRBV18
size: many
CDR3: CASSPRRDPYNEQFF
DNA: TGTGCCAGCTCACCACGGCGGGACCCATACAATGAGCAGTTCTTC

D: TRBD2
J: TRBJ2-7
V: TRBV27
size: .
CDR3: CASSSNWASGRQNEQYF
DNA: TGTGCCAGCAGTTCCAATTGGGCTAGCGGGAGGCAAAACGAGCAGTACTTC

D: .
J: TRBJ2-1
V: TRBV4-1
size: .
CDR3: CASSQGSWQPTYNEQFF
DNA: TGCGCCAGCAGCCAAGGGTCGTGGCAACCCACCTACAATGAGCAGTTCTTC

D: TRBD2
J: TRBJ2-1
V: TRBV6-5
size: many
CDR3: CASSYVTSGRNEQFF
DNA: TGTGCCAGCAGTTACGTGACTAGCGGGAGAAATGAGCAGTTCTTC

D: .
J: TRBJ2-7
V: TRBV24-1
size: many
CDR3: CATSADRSPYEQYF
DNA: TGTGCCACCAGTGCCGACAGGTCCCCCTACGAGCAGTACTTC

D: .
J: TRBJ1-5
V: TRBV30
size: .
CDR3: CAWSAGPTGTQDF
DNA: TGTGCCTGGAGTGCCGGACCTACCGGGACACAGGATTTT

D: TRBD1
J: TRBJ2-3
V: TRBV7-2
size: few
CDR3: CASSLGAGQGRDTQYF
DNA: TGTGCCAGCAGCTTAGGAGCGGGACAGGGGAGGGATACGCAGTATTTT

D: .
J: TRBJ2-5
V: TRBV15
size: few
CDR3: CATSREGGGVETQYF
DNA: TGTGCCACCAGCAGAGAAGGAGGGGGCGTAGAGACCCAGTACTTC

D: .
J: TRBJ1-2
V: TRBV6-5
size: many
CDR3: CASSYLQGMGVYGYTF
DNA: TGTGCCAGCAGTTACCTTCAGGGGATGGGAGTCTATGGCTACACCTTC

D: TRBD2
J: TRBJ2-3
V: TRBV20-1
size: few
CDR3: CSATNPGLAGGDTQYF
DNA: TGCAGTGCCACCAACCCGGGACTAGCGGGAGGGGATACGCAGTATTTT

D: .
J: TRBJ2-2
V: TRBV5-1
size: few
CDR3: CASSTDSGELFF
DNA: TGCGCCAGCAGCACTGACTCCGGGGAGCTGTTTTTT

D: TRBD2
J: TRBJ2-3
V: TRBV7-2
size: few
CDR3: CASSWRGGESNTQYF
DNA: TGTGCCAGCAGCTGGCGGGGAGGGGAGTCAAATACGCAGTATTTT

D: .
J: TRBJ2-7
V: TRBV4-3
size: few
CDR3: CASSQDRTEQYF
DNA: TGCGCCAGCAGCCAAGATCGAACAGAGCAGTACTTC

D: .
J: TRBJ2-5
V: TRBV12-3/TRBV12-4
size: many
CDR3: CASSLNAGETQYF
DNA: TGTGCCAGCAGTTTAAATGCGGGGGAGACCCAGTACTTC

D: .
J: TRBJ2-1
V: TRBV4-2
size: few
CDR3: CASSQLQRNEQFF
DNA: TGTGCCAGCAGCCAACTCCAGCGAAATGAGCAGTTCTTC

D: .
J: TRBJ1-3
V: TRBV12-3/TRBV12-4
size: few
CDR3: CASSLLAPDF
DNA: TGTGCCAGCAGTTTATTGGCCCCCGATTTT

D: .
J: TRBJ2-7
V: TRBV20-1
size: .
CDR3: CSASGTNSYEQYF
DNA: TGCAGTGCTTCAGGAACGAACTCCTACGAGCAGTACTTC

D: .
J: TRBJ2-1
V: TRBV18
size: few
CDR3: CASSPFYHRSYNEQFF
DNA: TGTGCCAGCTCACCATTTTACCATCGGTCTTACAATGAGCAGTTCTTC

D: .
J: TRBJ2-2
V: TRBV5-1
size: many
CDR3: CASTSPGQLAGELFF
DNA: TGCGCCAGCACCTCTCCCGGACAGCTAGCCGGGGAGCTGTTTTTT

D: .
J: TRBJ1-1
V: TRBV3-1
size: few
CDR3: CATQGGTEAFF
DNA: TGTGCCACGCAGGGAGGCACTGAAGCTTTCTTT

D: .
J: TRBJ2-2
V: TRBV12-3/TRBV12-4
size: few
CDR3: CASIRQGKGTGELFF
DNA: TGTGCCAGCATAAGGCAGGGAAAGGGCACCGGGGAGCTGTTTTTT

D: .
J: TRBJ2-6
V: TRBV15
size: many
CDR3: CATSLGSGANVLTF
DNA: TGTGCCACCAGCCTGGGTTCTGGGGCCAACGTCCTGACTTTC

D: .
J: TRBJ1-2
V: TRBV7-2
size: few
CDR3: CASTGSTNYGYTF
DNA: TGTGCTAGCACAGGCTCCACCAACTATGGCTACACCTTC

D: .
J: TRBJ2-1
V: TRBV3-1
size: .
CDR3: CASSPSQGSYNEQFF
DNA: TGTGCCAGCAGCCCCTCCCAGGGCTCCTACAATGAGCAGTTCTTC

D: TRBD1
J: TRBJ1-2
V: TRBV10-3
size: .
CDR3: CAISEGTGPNYGYTF
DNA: TGTGCCATCAGTGAGGGGACAGGACCTAACTATGGCTACACCTTC

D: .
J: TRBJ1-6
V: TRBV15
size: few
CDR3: CATSRDNRGRYNSPLHF
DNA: TGTGCCACCAGCAGAGATAACCGGGGTCGCTATAATTCACCCCTCCACTTT